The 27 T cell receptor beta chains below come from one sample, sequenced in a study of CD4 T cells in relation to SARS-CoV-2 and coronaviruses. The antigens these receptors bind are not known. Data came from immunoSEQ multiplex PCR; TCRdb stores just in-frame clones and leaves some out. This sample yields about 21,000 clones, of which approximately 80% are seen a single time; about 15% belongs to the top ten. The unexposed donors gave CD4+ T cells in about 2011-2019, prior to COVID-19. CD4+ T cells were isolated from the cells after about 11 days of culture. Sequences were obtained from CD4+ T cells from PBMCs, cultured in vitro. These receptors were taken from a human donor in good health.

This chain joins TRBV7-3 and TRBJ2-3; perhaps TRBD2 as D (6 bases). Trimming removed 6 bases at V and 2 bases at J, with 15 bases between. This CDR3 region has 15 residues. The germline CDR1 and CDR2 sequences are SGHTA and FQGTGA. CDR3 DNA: TGTGCCAGCAGTTCCTCTAGCGTTATCACAGATACGCAGTATTTT. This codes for CASSSSSVITDTQYF.

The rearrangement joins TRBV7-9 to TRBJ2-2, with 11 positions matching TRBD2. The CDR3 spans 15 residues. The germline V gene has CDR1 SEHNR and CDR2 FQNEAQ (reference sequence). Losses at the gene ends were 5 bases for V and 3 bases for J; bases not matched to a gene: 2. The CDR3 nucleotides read TGTGCCAGCAGCCCGGGACTAGCGGACACCGGGGAGCTGTTTTTT. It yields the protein CASSPGLADTGELFF.

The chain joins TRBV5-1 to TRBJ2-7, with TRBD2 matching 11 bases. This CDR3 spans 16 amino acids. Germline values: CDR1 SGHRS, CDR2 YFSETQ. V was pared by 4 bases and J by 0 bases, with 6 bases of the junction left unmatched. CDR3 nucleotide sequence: TGCGCCAGCAGCATACAAACTAGCGGGAGCTCCTACGAGCAGTACTTC. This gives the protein CASSIQTSGSSYEQYF. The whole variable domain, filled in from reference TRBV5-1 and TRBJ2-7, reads KAGVTQTPRYLIKTRGQQVTLSCSPISGHRSVSWYQQTPGQGLQFLFEYFSETQRNKGNFPGRFSGRQFSNSRSEMNVSTLELGDSALYLCASSIQTSGSSYEQYFGPGTRLTVT.

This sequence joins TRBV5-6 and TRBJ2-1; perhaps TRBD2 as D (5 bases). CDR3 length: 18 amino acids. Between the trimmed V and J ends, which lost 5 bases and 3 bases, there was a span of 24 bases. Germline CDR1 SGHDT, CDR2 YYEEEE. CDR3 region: CASSSSLQLDSLYNEQFF. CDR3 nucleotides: TGTGCCAGCAGTTCATCATTACAATTGGACTCACTCTACAATGAGCAGTTCTTC.

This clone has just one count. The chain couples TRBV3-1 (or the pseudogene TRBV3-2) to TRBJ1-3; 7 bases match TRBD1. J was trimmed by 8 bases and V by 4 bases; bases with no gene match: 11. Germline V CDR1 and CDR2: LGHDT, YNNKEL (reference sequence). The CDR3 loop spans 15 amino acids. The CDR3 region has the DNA TGTGCCAGCAGCCCCCGACAGGGATGGTGGGACACCATATATTTT. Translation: CASSPRQGWWDTIYF.

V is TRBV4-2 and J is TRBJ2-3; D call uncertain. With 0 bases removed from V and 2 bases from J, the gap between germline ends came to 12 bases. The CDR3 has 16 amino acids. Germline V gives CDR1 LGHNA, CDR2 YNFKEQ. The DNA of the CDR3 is TGTGCCAGCAGCCAAGATTATGGGGAACCCACAGATACGCAGTATTTT. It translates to CASSQDYGEPTDTQYF.

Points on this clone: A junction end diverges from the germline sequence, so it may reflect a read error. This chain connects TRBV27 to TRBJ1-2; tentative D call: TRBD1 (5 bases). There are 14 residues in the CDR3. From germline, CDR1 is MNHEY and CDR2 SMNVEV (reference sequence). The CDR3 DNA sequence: TGTGCCAGCAGTAAAGAATGGGGCAACTATGACTACACCTTC. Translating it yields CASSKEWGNYDYTF.

Here the CDR3 reads CASSLVTGDTQYF. Here the CDR3 DNA reads TGTGCCAGCAGCTTAGTTACGGGAGATACGCAGTATTTT. The rearrangement joins TRBV7-7 to TRBJ2-3; D uncertain. This CDR3 has 13 amino acids. Deletions cut 1 base from V and 5 bases from J, with 7 bases between. The V gene's germline CDR1 is SSHAT and CDR2 FNYEAQ (reference sequence).

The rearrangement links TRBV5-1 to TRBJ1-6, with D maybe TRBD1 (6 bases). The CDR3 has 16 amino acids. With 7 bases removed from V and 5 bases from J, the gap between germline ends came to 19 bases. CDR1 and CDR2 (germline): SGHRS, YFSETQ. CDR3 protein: CASQRSGAQDNSPLHF. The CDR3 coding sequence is TGCGCCAGCCAAAGATCGGGGGCCCAAGATAATTCACCCCTCCACTTT.

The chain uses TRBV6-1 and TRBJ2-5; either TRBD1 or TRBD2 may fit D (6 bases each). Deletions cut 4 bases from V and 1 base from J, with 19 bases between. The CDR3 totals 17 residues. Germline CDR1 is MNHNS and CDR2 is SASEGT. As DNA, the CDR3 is TGTGCCAGCAGTGGGAGGGGGGCGGGTTTGGCCCAAGAGACCCAGTACTTC. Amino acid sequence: CASSGRGAGLAQETQYF.

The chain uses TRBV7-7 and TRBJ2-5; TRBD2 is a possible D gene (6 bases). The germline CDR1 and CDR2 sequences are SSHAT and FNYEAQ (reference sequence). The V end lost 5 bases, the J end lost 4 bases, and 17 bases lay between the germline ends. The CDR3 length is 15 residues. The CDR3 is CASSQSTTGRETQYF. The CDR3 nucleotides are TGTGCCAGCAGCCAAAGTACGACCGGGAGAGAGACCCAGTACTTC.

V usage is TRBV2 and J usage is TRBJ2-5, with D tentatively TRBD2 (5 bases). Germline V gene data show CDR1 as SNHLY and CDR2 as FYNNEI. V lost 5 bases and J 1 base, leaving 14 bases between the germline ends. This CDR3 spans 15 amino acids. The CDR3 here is CASSPDFSAQETQYF. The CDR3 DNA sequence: TGTGCCAGCAGTCCAGATTTTAGCGCCCAAGAGACCCAGTACTTC.

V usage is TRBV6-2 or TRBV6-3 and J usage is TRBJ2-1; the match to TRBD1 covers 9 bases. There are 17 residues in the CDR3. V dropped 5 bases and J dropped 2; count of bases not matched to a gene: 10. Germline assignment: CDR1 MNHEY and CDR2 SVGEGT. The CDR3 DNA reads TGTGCCAGCAGTCACAGGGGGACAGGGAGCCCCTACAATGAGCAGTTCTTC. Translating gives CASSHRGTGSPYNEQFF.

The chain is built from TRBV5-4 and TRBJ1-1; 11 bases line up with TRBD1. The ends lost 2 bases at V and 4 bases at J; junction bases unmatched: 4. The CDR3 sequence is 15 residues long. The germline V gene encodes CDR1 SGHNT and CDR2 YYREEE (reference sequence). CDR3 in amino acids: CASSLVGTGGTEAFF. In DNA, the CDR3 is TGTGCCAGCAGCTTAGTCGGGACAGGGGGCACTGAAGCTTTCTTT.

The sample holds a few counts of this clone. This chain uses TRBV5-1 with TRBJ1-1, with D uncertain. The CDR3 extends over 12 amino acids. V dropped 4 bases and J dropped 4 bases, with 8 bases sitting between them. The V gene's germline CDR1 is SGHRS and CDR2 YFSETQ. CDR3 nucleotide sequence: TGCGCCAGCAGCCCGACGGGCACTGAAGCTTTCTTT. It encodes CASSPTGTEAFF.

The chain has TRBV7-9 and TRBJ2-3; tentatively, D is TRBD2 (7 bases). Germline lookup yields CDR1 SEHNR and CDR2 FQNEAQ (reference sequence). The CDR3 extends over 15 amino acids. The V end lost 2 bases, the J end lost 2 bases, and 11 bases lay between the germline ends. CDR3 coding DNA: TGTGCCAGCAGCTTAAGCGGGACAACCACAGATACGCAGTATTTT. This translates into CASSLSGTTTDTQYF. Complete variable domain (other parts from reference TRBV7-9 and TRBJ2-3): DTGVSQNPRHKITKRGQNVTFRCDPISEHNRLYWYRQTLGQGPEFLTYFQNEAQLEKSRLLSDRFSAERPKGSFSTLEIQRTEQGDSAMYLCASSLSGTTTDTQYFGPGTRLTVL.

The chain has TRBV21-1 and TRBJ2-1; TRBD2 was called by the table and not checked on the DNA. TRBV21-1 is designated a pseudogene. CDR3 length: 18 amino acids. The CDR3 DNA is TGTGCCAGCAGCACAAAACCCCGGGCTAGCGGGAGTTCGGATGAGCAGTTCTTC. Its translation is CASSTKPRASGSSDEQFF.

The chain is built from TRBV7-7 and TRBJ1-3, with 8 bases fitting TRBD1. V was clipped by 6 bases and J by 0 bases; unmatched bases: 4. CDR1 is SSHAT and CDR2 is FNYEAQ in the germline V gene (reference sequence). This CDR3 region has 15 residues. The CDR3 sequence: CASSSDRGSGNTIYF. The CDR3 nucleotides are TGTGCCAGCAGTTCTGACAGGGGCTCTGGAAACACCATATATTTT. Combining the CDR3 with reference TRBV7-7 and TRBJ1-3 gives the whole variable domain GAGVSQSPRYKVTKRGQDVTLRCDPISSHATLYWYQQALGQGPEFLTYFNYEAQPDKSGLPSDRFSAERPEGSISTLTIQRTEQRDSAMYRCASSSDRGSGNTIYFGEGSWLTVV.

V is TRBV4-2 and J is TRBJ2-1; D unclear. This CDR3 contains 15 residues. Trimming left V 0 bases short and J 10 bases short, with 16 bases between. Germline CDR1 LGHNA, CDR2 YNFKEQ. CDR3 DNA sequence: TGTGCCAGCAGCCAAGATCTTTCGGGTGATGTGGAGCAGTTCTTC. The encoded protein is CASSQDLSGDVEQFF.

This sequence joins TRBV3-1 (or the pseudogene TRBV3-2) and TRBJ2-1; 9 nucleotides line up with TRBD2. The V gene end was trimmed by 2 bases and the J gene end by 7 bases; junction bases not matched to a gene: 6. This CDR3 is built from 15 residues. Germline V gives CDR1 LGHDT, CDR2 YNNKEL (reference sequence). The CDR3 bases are TGTGCCAGCAGCCAACTAGCGGGATCAAGGAATGAGCAGTTCTTC. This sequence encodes CASSQLAGSRNEQFF.

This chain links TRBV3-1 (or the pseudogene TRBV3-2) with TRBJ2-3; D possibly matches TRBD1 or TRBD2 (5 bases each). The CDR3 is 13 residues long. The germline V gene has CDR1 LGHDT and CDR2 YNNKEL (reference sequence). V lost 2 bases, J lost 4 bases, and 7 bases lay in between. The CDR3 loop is CASSQMGPDTQYF. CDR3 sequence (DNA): TGTGCCAGCAGCCAAATGGGACCAGATACGCAGTATTTT.

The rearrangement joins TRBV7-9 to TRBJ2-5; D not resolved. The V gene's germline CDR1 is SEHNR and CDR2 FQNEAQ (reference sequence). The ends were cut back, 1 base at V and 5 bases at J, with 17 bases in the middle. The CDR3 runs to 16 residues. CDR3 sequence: CASSLETGAKRETQYF. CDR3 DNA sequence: TGTGCCAGCAGCTTAGAGACGGGCGCGAAACGGGAGACCCAGTACTTC.

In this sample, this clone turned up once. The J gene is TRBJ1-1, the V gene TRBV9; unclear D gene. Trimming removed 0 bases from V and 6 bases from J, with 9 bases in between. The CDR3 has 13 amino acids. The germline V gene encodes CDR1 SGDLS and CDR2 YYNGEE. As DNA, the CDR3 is TGTGCCAGCAGCGTAGTAGTCAGCCCTGAAGCTTTCTTT. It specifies CASSVVVSPEAFF.

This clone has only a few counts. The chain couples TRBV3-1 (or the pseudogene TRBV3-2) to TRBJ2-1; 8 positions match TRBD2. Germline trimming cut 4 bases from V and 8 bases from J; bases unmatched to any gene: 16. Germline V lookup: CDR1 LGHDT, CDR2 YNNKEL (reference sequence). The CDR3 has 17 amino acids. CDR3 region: CASSPEPREGGFDEQFF. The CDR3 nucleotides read TGTGCCAGCAGCCCGGAGCCTCGGGAGGGCGGTTTCGATGAGCAGTTCTTC.

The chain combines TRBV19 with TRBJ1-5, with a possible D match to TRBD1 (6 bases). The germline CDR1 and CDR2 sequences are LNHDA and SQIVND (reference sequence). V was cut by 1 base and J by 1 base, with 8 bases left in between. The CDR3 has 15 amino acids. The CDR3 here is CASSIGQGSNQPQHF. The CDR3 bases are TGTGCCAGTAGTATAGGTCAGGGGAGCAATCAGCCCCAGCATTTT. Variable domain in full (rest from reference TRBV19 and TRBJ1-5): DGGITQSPKYLFRKEGQNVTLSCEQNLNHDAMYWYRQDPGQGLRLIYYSQIVNDFQKGDIAEGYSVSREKKESFPLTVTSAQKNPTAFYLCASSIGQGSNQPQHFGDGTRLSIL.

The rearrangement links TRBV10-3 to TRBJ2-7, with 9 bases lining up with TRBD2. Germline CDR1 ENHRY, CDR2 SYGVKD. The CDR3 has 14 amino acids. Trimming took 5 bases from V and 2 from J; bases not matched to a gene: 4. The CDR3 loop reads CAISREREAYEQYF. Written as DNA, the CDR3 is TGTGCCATCAGTCGAGAGCGGGAGGCCTACGAGCAGTACTTC.

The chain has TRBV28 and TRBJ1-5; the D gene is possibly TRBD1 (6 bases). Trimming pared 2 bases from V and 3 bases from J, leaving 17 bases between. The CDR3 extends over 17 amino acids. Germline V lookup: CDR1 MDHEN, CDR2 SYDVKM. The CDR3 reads CASSLSRGTAYNQPQHF. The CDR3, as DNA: TGTGCCAGCAGTTTAAGCAGGGGCACAGCATACAATCAGCCCCAGCATTTT.